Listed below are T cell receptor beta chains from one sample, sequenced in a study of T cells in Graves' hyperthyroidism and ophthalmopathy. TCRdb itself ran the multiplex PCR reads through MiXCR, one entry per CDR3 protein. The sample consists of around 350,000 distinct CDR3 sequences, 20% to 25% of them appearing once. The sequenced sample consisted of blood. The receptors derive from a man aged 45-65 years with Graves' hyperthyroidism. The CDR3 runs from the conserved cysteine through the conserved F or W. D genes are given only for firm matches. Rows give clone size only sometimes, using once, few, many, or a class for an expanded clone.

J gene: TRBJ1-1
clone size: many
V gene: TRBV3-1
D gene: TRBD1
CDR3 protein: CASSQVPGQGTEAFF
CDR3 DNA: TGTGCCAGCAGCCAAGTCCCGGGACAGGGGACTGAAGCTTTCTTT

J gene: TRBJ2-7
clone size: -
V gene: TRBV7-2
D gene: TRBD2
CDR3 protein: CASSFLAGVAYEQYF
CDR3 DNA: TGTGCCAGCAGCTTTCTAGCGGGAGTCGCCTACGAGCAGTACTTC

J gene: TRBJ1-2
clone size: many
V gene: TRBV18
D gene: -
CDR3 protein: CASSQLQGLNGYTF
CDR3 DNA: TGTGCCAGCTCCCAATTACAGGGACTAAATGGCTACACCTTC

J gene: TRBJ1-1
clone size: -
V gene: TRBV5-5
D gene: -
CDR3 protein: CASSPDSDTEAFF
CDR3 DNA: TGTGCCAGCAGCCCTGATTCGGACACTGAAGCTTTCTTT

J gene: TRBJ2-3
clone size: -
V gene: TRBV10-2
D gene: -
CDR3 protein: CASSAVRDTQYF
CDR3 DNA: TGCGCCAGCAGCGCTGTGCGGGATACGCAGTATTTT

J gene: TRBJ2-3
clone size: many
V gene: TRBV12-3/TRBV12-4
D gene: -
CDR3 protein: CASSRSGTSTDTQYF
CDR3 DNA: TGTGCCAGCAGCCGGAGCGGGACAAGCACAGATACGCAGTATTTT

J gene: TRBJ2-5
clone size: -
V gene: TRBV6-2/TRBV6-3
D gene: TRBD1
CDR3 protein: CASSYFGTGGQETQYF
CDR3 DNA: TGTGCCAGCAGTTACTTTGGGACAGGGGGCCAAGAGACCCAGTACTTC

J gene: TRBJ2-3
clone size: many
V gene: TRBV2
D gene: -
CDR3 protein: CASSEAPDTQYF
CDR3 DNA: TGTGCCAGCAGTGAAGCGCCAGATACGCAGTATTTT

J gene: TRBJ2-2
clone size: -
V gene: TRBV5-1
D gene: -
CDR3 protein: CASSLGLSANTGELFF
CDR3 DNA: TGCGCCAGCAGCTTGGGGCTTAGCGCGAACACCGGGGAGCTGTTTTTT

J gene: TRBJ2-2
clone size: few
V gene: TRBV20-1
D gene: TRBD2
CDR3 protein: CSATGLAGATGELFF
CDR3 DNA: TGCAGTGCAACGGGACTAGCGGGAGCTACCGGGGAGCTGTTTTTT

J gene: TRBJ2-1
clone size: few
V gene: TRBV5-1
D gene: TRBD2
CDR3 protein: CASSFTSGRAGGYNEQFF
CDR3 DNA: TGCGCCAGCAGCTTTACTAGCGGGAGGGCCGGGGGCTACAATGAGCAGTTCTTC

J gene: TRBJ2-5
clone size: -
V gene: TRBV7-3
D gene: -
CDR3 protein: CASSLMGSNQETQYF
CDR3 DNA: TGTGCCAGCAGCTTAATGGGCAGCAACCAAGAGACCCAGTACTTC

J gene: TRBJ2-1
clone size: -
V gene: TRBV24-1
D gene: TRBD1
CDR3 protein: CATAKTGDTYNEQFF
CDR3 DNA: TGTGCCACCGCCAAGACAGGGGATACCTACAATGAGCAGTTCTTC

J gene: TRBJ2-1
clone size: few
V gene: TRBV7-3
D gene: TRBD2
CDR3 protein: CASSLTGAGDEQFF
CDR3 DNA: TGTGCCAGCAGCTTAACAGGAGCGGGAGATGAGCAGTTCTTC

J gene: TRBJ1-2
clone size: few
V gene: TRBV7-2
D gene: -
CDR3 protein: CASSLVGGYTF
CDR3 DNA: TGTGCCAGCAGCTTAGTAGGGGGCTACACCTTC

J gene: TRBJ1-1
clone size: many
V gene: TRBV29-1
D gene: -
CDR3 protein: CSVLTANTEAFF
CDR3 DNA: TGCAGCGTGCTGACAGCGAACACTGAAGCTTTCTTT

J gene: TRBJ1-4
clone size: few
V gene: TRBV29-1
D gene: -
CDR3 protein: CSTMGEEEKLFF
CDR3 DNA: TGCAGCACGATGGGGGAGGAGGAAAAACTGTTTTTT

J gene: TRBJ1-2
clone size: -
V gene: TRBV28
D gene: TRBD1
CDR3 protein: CASSTDRGEGYGYTF
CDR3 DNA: TGTGCCAGCAGTACCGACAGGGGTGAGGGCTATGGCTACACCTTC

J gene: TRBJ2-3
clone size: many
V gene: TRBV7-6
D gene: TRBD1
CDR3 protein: CASSQGQGVKDTQYF
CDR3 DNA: TGTGCCAGCAGCCAGGGGCAGGGGGTAAAAGATACGCAGTATTTT

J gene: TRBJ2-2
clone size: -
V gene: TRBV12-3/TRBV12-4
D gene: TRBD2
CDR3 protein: CASSGRGDTGELFF
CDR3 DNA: TGTGCCAGCAGCGGGAGGGGAGACACCGGGGAGCTGTTTTTT

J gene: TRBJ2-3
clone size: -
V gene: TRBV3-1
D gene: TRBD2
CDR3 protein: CASSLALPSGGYTDTQYF
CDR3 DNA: TGTGCCAGCAGCCTCGCCCTACCAAGCGGGGGGTACACAGATACGCAGTATTTT

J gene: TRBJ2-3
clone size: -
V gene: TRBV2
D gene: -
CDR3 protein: CASKSAGTQYF
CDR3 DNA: TGTGCCAGCAAATCGGCCGGTACGCAGTATTTT

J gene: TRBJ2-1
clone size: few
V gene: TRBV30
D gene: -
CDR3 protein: CAWTNGNEQFF
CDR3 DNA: TGTGCCTGGACAAACGGCAATGAGCAGTTCTTC

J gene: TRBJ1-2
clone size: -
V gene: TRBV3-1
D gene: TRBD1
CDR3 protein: CASTGQGEHGYTF
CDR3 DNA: TGTGCCAGCACCGGACAGGGCGAGCATGGCTACACCTTC

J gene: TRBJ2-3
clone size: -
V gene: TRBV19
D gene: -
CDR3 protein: CASSSGARPTDTQYF
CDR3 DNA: TGTGCCAGTAGTTCAGGGGCGCGTCCCACAGATACGCAGTATTTT

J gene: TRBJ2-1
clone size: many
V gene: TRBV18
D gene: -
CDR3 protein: CASSPTGHPYNEQFF
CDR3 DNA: TGTGCCAGCTCACCCACCGGTCACCCATACAATGAGCAGTTCTTC

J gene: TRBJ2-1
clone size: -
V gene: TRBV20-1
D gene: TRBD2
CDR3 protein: CSASEAGGPYNEQFF
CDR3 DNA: TGCAGTGCTAGTGAAGCGGGAGGACCCTACAATGAGCAGTTCTTC

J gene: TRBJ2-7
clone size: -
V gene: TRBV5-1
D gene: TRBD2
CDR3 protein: CASRSGTSGSYEQYF
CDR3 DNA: TGCGCCAGCAGATCCGGGACTAGCGGATCCTACGAGCAGTACTTC

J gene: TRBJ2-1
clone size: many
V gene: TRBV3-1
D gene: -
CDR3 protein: CASSQPRSAQFF
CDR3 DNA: TGTGCCAGCAGCCAACCGCGGTCTGCGCAGTTCTTC

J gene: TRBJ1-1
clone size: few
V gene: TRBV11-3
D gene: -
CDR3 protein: CASSEGNRDVAFF
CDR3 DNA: TGTGCCAGCAGCGAGGGGAACCGCGACGTAGCTTTCTTT

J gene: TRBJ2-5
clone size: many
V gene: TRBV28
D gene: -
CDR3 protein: CASSLGQPKVETQYF
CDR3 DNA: TGTGCCAGCAGTTTAGGCCAGCCAAAGGTCGAGACCCAGTACTTC

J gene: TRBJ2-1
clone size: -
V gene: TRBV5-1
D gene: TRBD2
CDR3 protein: CASSSPPLAGSYNEQFF
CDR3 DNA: TGCGCCAGCAGCTCACCGCCGCTAGCGGGATCCTACAATGAGCAGTTCTTC

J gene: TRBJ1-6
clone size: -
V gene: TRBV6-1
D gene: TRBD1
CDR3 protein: CASSSPGQFNSPLHF
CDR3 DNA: TGTGCCAGCAGTTCCCCGGGACAGTTTAATTCACCCCTCCACTTT

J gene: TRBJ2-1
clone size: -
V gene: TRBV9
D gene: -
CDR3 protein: CASSVDPHQGRLSSYNEQFF
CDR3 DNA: TGTGCCAGCAGCGTAGATCCCCACCAGGGGAGGTTGAGCTCCTACAATGAGCAGTTCTTC

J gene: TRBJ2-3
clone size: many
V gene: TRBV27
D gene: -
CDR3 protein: CASSLWGGTDTQYF
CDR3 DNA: TGTGCCAGCAGTTTATGGGGGGGCACAGATACGCAGTATTTT

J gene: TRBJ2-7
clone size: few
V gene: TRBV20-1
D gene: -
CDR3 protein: CSARVPDSYEQYF
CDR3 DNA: TGCAGTGCTAGAGTGCCGGACTCCTACGAGCAGTACTTC

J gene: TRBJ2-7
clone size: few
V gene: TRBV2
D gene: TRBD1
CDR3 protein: CASRDRGSSYEQYF
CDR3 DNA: TGTGCCAGCAGGGACAGGGGTAGTTCCTACGAGCAGTACTTC

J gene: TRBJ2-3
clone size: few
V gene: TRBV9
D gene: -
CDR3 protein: CASSFRNSDTQYF
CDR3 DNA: TGTGCCAGCAGCTTCAGGAACTCAGATACGCAGTATTTT

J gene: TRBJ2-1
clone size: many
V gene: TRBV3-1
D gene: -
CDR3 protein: CASSQGRENNEQFF
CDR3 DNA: TGTGCCAGCAGCCAAGGGAGGGAGAACAATGAGCAGTTCTTC

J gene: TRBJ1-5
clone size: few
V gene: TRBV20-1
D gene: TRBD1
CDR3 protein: CSASRGRSNQPQHF
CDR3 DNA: TGCAGTGCTAGCAGGGGGCGTAGCAATCAGCCCCAGCATTTT

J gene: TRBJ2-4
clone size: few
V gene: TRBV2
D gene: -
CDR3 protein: CASSEALAKNIQYF
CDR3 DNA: TGTGCCAGCAGTGAAGCACTAGCCAAAAACATTCAGTACTTC

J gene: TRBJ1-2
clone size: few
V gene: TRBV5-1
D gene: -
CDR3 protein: CASSEDIGGGYTF
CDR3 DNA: TGCGCCAGCAGCGAGGACATCGGCGGTGGCTACACCTTC

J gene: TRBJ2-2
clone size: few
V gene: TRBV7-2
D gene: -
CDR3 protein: CASSLTSTGGELFF
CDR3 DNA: TGTGCCAGCAGCTTAACCTCGACCGGCGGGGAGCTGTTTTTT

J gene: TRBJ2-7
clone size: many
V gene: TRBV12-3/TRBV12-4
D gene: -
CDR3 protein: CASRDLTRSNEQYF
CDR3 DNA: TGTGCCAGCAGGGACCTCACTAGATCTAACGAGCAGTACTTC

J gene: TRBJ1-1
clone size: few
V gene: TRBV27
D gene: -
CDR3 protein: CASSLMGGGTEAFF
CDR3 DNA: TGTGCCAGCAGTTTAATGGGGGGGGGTACTGAAGCTTTCTTT

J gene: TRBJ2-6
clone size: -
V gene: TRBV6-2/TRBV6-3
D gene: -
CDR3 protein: CAISPALPGANVLTF
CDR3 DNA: TGTGCCATTAGTCCTGCCCTTCCTGGGGCCAACGTCCTGACTTTC

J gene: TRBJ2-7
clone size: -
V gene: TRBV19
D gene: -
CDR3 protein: CASSPGTRGEQYF
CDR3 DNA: TGTGCCAGTAGTCCGGGGACAAGAGGCGAGCAGTACTTC

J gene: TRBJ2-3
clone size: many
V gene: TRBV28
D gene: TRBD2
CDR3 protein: CATRNQQTSGRGGGTDTQYF
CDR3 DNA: TGTGCCACACGAAACCAGCAAACTAGCGGGAGGGGGGGGGGTACAGATACGCAGTATTTT

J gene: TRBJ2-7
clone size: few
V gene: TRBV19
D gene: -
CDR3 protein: CASSIEGSYEQYF
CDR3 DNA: TGTGCCAGTAGTATTGAGGGTTCCTACGAGCAGTACTTC